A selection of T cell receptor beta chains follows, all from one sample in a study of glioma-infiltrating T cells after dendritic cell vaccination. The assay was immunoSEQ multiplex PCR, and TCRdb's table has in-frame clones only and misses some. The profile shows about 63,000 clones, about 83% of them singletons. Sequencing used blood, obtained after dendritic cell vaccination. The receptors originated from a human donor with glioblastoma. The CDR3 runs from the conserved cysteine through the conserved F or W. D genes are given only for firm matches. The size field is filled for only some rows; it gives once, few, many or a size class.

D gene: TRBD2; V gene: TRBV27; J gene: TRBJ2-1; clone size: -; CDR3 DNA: TGTGCCAGCAGTTTCTTAAGATGGCGTACTAGCGCGGCCTCCTACAATGAGCAGTTCTTC; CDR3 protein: CASSFLRWRTSAASYNEQFF
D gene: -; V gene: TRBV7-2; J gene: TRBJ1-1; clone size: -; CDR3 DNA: TGTGCCAGCAGTGGGGGGGGGTTGAACACTGAAGCTTTCTTT; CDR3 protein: CASSGGGLNTEAFF
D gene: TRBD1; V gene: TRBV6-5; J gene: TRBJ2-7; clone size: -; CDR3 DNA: TGTGCCAGCAGTGCGACAGGGGCCCACGAGCAGTACTTC; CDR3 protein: CASSATGAHEQYF
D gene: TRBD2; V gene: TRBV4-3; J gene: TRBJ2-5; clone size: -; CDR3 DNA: TGCGCCAGCAGCCAGTCTGGAGGGGGAATAGCGGGGGGTTGGGAGACCCAGTACTTC; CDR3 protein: CASSQSGGGIAGGWETQYF
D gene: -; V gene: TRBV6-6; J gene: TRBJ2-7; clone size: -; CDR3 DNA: TGTGCCAGTCACCACAGTGCCGTCTCCTACGAGCAGTACTTC; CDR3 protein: CASHHSAVSYEQYF
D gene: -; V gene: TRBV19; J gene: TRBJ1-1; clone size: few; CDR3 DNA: TGTGCCAGTAGTTCTCTGGCGGGGGGGTTTACTATGAACACTGAAGCTTTCTTT; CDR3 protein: CASSSLAGGFTMNTEAFF
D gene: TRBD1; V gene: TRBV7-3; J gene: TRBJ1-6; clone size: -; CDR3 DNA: TGTGCCAGCAGCTGGACAGGGTTGAATTCACCCCTCCACTTT; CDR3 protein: CASSWTGLNSPLHF
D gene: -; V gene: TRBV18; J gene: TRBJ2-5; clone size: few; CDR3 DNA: TGTGCCAGCTCACGACAGGAGGAGGAGACCCAGTACTTC; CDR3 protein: CASSRQEEETQYF
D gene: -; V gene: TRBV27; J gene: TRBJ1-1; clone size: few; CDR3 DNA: TGTGCCAGCTGGGGAGAGGGTCTCGTGAACACTGAAGCTTTCTTT; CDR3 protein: CASWGEGLVNTEAFF
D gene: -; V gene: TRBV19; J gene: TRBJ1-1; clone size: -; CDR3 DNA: TGTGCCAGTAGTATTAAAGCCATCGAAATGAACACTGAAGCTTTCTTT; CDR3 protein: CASSIKAIEMNTEAFF
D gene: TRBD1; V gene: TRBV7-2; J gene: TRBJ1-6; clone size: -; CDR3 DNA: TGTGCCAGCAGCTCACAGGGGGCTGATTCACCCCTCCACTTT; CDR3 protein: CASSSQGADSPLHF
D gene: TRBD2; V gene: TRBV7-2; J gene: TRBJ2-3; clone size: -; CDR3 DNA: TGTGCCAGCAGCTCCTCGACTAGCGGGGGCGCGGATACGCAGTATTTT; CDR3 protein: CASSSSTSGGADTQYF
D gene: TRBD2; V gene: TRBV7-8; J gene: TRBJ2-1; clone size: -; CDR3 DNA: TGTGCCAGCAGCGTAAGACTAGCGGGGGGGGGATACAATGAGCAGTTCTTC; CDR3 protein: CASSVRLAGGGYNEQFF
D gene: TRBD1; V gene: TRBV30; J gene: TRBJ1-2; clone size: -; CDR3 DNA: TGTGCCTTAACAGGGGGCATGGGCTATGGCTACACCTTC; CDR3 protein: CALTGGMGYGYTF
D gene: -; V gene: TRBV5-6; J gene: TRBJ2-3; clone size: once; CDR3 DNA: TGTGCCAGCAGCTTGGATGGGGGGGGCCGAGATACGCAGTATTTT; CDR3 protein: CASSLDGGGRDTQYF
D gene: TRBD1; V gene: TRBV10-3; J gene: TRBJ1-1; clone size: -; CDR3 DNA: TGTGCCACTGCCTCGGGACAGGGGATTGAAGCTTTCTTT; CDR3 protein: CATASGQGIEAFF
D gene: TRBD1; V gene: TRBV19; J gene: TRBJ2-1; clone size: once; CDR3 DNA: TGTGCCACCGAAGGACAGGACTACAATGAGCAGTTCTTC; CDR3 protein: CATEGQDYNEQFF
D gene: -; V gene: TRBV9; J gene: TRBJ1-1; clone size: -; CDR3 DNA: TGTGCCAGCAGCGTAGTGGGAGGGGCGCGCACTGAAGCTTTCTTT; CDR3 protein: CASSVVGGARTEAFF
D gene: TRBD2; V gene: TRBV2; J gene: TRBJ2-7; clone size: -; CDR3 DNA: TGTGCCACTAAGGTAGCGGGGAGCTCCTACGAGCAGTACTTC; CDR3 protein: CATKVAGSSYEQYF
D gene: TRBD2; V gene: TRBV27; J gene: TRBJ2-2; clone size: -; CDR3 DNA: TGTGCCACTAAACACGGGGGGGCCGCCGGGGAGCTGTTTTTT; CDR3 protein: CATKHGGAAGELFF
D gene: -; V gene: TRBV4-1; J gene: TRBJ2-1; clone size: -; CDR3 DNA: TGCGCCAGCAGCCAAGTTTCCTATAATGAGCAGTTCTTC; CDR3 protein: CASSQVSYNEQFF
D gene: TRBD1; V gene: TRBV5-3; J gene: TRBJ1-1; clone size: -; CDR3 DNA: TGTGCCAGAAGCTACGGGAACCCCGGGACAGGGGGCACTGAAGCTTTCTTT; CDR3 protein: CARSYGNPGTGGTEAFF
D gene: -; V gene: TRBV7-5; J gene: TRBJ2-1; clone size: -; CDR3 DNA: TGTGCCAGAAGCGTCTCCGAACGGGACAAGTCCTACAATGAGCAGTTCTTC; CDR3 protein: CARSVSERDKSYNEQFF